This TCR beta chain was captured in a study of blood T cell repertoires in COVID-19 (dated by TCRdb to 2020 to 2022). For the study in its entirety: Samples covering the acute and convalescent phases of COVID-19 were provided by collaborators in the United States, Italy and Spain. The material from the prospective study consisted of cDNA or gDNA derived from T cells, B-cell-depleted T cells, or PBMCs. Deeply sampled blood TCRbeta repertoires from subjects exposed to, actively infected with, or recovered from COVID-19 were included in the dataset. A freely available public database, intended as a resource for researchers studying the immune response to SARS-CoV-2, is where the repertoires were released. The samples were drawn from two sources: the first 160 participants of the ongoing ImmuneRACE study, and 1,200 or so subjects contributed by 6 global collaborators. The sample metadata nearly always contained a de-identified subject ID, COVID-19 status, age in years and sex. Where available, HLA class I and class II types were taken from metadata supplied by the sample provider and were not determined by assay-based typing. Summary of the overall study and its limitations: How much clinical and demographic metadata was included differed by source and by participant, and the metadata was provided uncurated.

TCRbeta CDR3 regions were amplified from genomic DNA using the immunoSEQ Assay, a bias-controlled multiplex PCR. Turning to the authors' computational methods: Nucleated cell counts per sample were estimated from amplification of reference gene primers within the assay. To quantify the absolute abundance of each unique TCRbeta CDR3 rearrangement, sequence reads were collapsed and filtered. For each sample, productive Simpson clonality was calculated by taking the square root of Simpson's diversity index across productive rearrangements. TCRdb carries this immuneACCESS record with in-frame sequences only. Its versions omit some clonotypes, under half of them owing to an unresolved V gene in the studies checked, with the rest unexplained. The DNA gave D and trimming, while V, J and clone size come from that table. The sample table contains 110,000 to 150,000 clones; only one count was recorded for 60% to 85% of them. Of the sample, approximately 2% is held by the ten largest clones.

The CDR3 runs 16 residues from the cysteine to the phenylalanine. Kept here is only the CDR3 DNA, which spans 48 bases and is read in frame from base 1. Clipping removes 1 base from V and 5 bases from J, with 7 as the unmatched junction base count. Via the germline V gene (reference sequence), CDR1 is SEHNR and CDR2 FQNEAQ. Each collaborating institution followed its own protocols to collect whole blood in K2EDTA tubes. For TCRbeta analysis, collaborator samples were shipped as frozen whole blood, as isolated PBMCs, or as DNA extracted from either sample type. With regard to this clone: Its binding antigen is unknown. The sample holds no much larger clone one base away, and base qualities are not on file.

Sequenced input: peripheral blood. This chain is built from TRBV7-9 and TRBJ2-1, with 8 central nucleotides matching TRBD1. This sequence was found in a woman aged 60-75 years with acute or convalescent COVID-19. The DNA reads TGTGCCAGCAGCTTAGGAGTGGGGACAGGTAACAATGAGCAGTTCTTC. Its translation reads: CASSLGVGTGNNEQFF.